One sample yielded the 12 T cell receptor beta chains listed below, sequenced in a study of T cells in Graves' hyperthyroidism and ophthalmopathy. TCR beta CDR3 regions were amplified from RNA transcripts. A first-round RT-PCR of the TCR CDR3 used the HTBI primer set. One entry per CDR3 protein, called by TCRdb with MiXCR from the multiplex PCR reads. The profile shows about 250,000 distinct CDR3 sequences, approximately 14% of them singletons. The sample comprised blood. These receptor sequences come from a woman aged 45-59 years with Graves' hyperthyroidism that later progressed to Graves' ophthalmopathy.

In its sample, this clonotype was seen once. The rearrangement links TRBV14 to TRBJ1-5; TRBD1 agrees at 7 bases. V gave up 4 bases and J gave up 3 bases; unmatched junction bases: 6. Germline V gene lookup returns CDR1 SGHDN and CDR2 FVKESK. The CDR3 loop spans 15 amino acids. The chain's CDR3 is CASSRGGQHNQPQHF. Here the CDR3 DNA reads TGTGCCAGCAGCCGTGGGGGACAGCACAATCAGCCCCAGCATTTT.

This clonotype was recorded at least ten times. The J gene is TRBJ2-7, the V gene TRBV28; tentatively, D is TRBD2 (5 bases). Between the trimmed V and J ends, which lost 10 bases and 5 bases, there was a span of 15 bases. The germline CDR1 and CDR2 sequences are MDHEN and SYDVKM. This CDR3 region has 12 residues. The CDR3 sequence: CATTGLRDEQYF. The DNA of the CDR3 is TGTGCCACGACGGGGTTGAGGGACGAGCAGTACTTC.

The J gene is TRBJ1-6, the V gene TRBV27, with 8 bases that match TRBD1. There are 16 residues in the CDR3. V lost 6 bases, J lost 8 bases, and 12 bases stayed unmatched. CDR1 and CDR2 (germline): MNHEY, SMNVEV (reference sequence). In nucleotides, the CDR3 is TGTGCCAGCAGCGGATGGGACAGGAGATTTGATTCACCCCTCCACTTT. Translation gives CASSGWDRRFDSPLHF.

This clonotype was seen at least ten times. The chain carries TRBV6-1 and TRBJ1-1; D is uncertain. Trimming stripped 11 bases from V and 1 base from J, with 14 bases between. CDR1 and CDR2 from the germline V gene are MNHNS and SASEGT. There are 13 residues in the CDR3. As DNA, the CDR3 is TGTGCCTCGCTCGGGCAGCCGAACACTGAAGCTTTCTTT. Protein: CASLGQPNTEAFF.

This clonotype turned up a few times. The chain links TRBV7-9 to TRBJ2-5; 8 positions agree with TRBD1. J lost 13 bases, V lost 6 bases, and 10 bases had no gene match. This CDR3 contains 12 residues. Germline loops: CDR1 SEHNR, CDR2 FQNEAQ (reference sequence). The CDR3 region is CASSPGGRERYF. The CDR3 coding sequence is TGTGCCAGCAGTCCAGGGGGCAGGGAACGGTACTTC. The full variable domain, in which reference TRBV7-9 and TRBJ2-5 provide the parts outside the CDR3, is DTGVSQNPRHKITKRGQNVTFRCDPISEHNRLYWYRQTLGQGPEFLTYFQNEAQLEKSRLLSDRFSAERPKGSFSTLEIQRTEQGDSAMYLCASSPGGRERYFGPGTRLLVL.

The chain links TRBV5-4 to TRBJ2-4; the D gene is possibly TRBD2 (6 bases). The CDR3 contains 15 residues. The V gene's germline CDR1 is SGHNT and CDR2 YYREEE (reference sequence). Trimming cost V 0 bases and J 5 bases, with 12 bases left between them. CDR3 coding DNA: TGTGCCAGCAGCTTGGCCACGGGGGTACAAAACATTCAGTACTTC. Protein product: CASSLATGVQNIQYF.

In this sample, this clonotype turned up many times. The V call is TRBV7-9, the J call TRBJ2-7, with D tentatively TRBD2 (5 bases). This CDR3 has 14 amino acids. The germline V and J ends were trimmed by 1 base and 2 bases, with 9 bases remaining between them. CDR1 is SEHNR and CDR2 is FQNEAQ in the germline V gene (reference sequence). In DNA, the CDR3 is TGTGCCAGCAGCTTAGAGACTACCACCTACGAGCAGTACTTC. Protein: CASSLETTTYEQYF.

This clonotype came up many times. V usage is TRBV11-2 and J usage is TRBJ2-1; D gene ambiguous. The germline V gene has CDR1 SGHAT and CDR2 FQNNGV. Trimming took off 6 bases at V and 0 bases at J, with 12 bases between the two ends. CDR3 length: 15 residues. For the CDR3, the DNA is TGTGCCAGCAGTTCCATGCGGAGCTCCTACAATGAGCAGTTCTTC. Protein: CASSSMRSSYNEQFF.

This clonotype has at least ten counts. The chain is built from TRBV2 and TRBJ2-7, with TRBD2 matching 7 bases. The trim removed 6 bases at V and 3 bases at J, leaving 8 bases unmatched. The germline V gene has CDR1 SNHLY and CDR2 FYNNEI. The CDR3 runs to 14 residues. CDR3 in DNA: TGTGCCAGCAGCGCCAGCGGGATCCTCTACGAGCAGTACTTC. Its translation: CASSASGILYEQYF.

This clonotype showed up many times. This sequence joins TRBV27 and TRBJ1-5; 9 nucleotides match TRBD1. Germline V gives CDR1 MNHEY, CDR2 SMNVEV (reference sequence). After removal of 6 bases from V and 0 bases from J, the junction contained 6 bases not matched to a gene. The CDR3 loop spans 16 amino acids. CDR3 loop: CASRPGQGYSNQPQHF. DNA of the CDR3: TGTGCCAGCAGGCCGGGACAGGGATATAGCAATCAGCCCCAGCATTTT.

This clonotype was seen at least ten times. This chain uses TRBV3-1 with TRBJ2-3; 11 nucleotides align to TRBD2. The CDR3 loop spans 16 amino acids. Germline assignment: CDR1 LGHDT and CDR2 YNNKEL (reference sequence). The J segment lost 6 bases and the V segment lost 5 bases, leaving 10 bases of the junction unmatched. The chain's CDR3 is CASSETPGLAADTQYF. In nucleotides, the CDR3 is TGTGCCAGCAGCGAAACACCGGGACTAGCGGCCGATACGCAGTATTTT.

About this clonotype itself: Being one base from a much bigger clone, this may be a read error. This CDR3 fails to terminate in the conserved phenylalanine or tryptophan, so it likely reflects a read error. This chain uses TRBV7-8 with TRBJ1-2; TRBD1 matches at 8 bases. V was pared by 2 bases and J by 7 bases, with 15 bases of the junction left unmatched. The CDR3 is 17 amino acids. The V gene's germline CDR1 is SGHVS and CDR2 FQNEAQ. The CDR3 bases are TGTGCCAGCAGCTTAAAGACAGGGGTCGCGCTTTCCCGTGGCTACACCCTC. Protein product: CASSLKTGVALSRGYTL.